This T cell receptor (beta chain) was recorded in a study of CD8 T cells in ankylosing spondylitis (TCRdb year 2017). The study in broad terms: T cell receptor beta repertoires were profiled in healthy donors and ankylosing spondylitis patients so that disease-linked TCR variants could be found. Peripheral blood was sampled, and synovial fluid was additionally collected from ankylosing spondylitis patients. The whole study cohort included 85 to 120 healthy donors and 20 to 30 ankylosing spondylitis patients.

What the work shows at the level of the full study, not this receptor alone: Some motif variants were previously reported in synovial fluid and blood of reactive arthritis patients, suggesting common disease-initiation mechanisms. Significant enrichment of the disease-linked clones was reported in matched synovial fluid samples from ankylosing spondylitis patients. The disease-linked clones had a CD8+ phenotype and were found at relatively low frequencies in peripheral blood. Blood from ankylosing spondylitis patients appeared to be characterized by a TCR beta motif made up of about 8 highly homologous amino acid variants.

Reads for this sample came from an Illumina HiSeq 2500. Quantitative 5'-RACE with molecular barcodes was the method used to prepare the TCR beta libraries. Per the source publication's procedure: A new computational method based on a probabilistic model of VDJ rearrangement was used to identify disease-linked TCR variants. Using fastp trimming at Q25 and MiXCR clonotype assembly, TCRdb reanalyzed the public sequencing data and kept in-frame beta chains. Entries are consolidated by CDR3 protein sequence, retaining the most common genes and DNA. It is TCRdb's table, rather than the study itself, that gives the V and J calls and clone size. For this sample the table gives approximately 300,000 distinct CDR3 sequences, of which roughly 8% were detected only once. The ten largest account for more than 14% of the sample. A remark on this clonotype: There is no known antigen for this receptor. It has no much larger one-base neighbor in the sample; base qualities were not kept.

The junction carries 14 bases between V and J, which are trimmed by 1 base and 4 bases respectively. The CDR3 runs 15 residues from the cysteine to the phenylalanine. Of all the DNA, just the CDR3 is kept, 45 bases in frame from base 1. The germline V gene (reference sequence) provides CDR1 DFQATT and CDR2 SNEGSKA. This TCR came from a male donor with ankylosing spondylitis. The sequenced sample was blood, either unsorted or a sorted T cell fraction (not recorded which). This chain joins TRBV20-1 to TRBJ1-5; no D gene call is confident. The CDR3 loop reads CSARGLGRSNQPQHF. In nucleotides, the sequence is TGCAGTGCTAGAGGGCTAGGCAGATCAAATCAGCCCCAGCATTTT.